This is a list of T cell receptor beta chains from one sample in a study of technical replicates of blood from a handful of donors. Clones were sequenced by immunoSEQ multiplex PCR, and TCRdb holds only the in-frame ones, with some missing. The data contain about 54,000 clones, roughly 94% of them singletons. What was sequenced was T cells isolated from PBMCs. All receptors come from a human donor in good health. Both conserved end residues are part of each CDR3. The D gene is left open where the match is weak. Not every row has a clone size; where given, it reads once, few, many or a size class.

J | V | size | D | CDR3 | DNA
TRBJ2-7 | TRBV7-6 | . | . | CASSPTTYEQYF | TGTGCCAGCAGCCCCACAACCTACGAGCAGTACTTC
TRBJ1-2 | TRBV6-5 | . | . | CASSYAGTLDGYTF | TGTGCCAGCAGTTACGCCGGGACTCTGGATGGCTACACCTTC
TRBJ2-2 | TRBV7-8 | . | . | CASSLSLHTGELFF | TGTGCCAGCAGCTTATCCCTACACACCGGGGAGCTGTTTTTT
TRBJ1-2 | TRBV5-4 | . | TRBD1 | CASRADRATYGYTF | TGTGCCAGCAGAGCCGACAGGGCTACCTATGGCTACACCTTC
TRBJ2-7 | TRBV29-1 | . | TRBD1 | CSVEGQPYEQYF | TGCAGCGTTGAGGGACAGCCCTACGAGCAGTACTTC
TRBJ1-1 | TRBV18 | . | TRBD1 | CASSPGTGIEAFF | TGTGCCAGCTCACCAGGGACAGGGATTGAAGCTTTCTTT
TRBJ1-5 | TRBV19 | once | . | CASTAGGYQPQHF | TGTGCCAGTACCGCGGGGGGTTATCAGCCCCAGCATTTT
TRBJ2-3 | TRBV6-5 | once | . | CASRISRSTDTQYF | TGTGCCAGCAGGATTAGCCGGAGCACAGATACGCAGTATTTT
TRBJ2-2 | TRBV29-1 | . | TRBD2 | CSVGTSTSERSGELFF | TGCAGCGTTGGAACTTCAACTAGCGAGAGGAGCGGGGAGCTGTTTTTT
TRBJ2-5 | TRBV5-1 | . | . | CASSLSAGEETQYF | TGCGCCAGCAGCTTGTCGGCAGGGGAAGAGACCCAGTACTTC
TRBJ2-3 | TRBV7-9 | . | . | CASSPRAADTQYF | TGTGCCAGCAGCCCCCGAGCCGCAGATACGCAGTATTTT
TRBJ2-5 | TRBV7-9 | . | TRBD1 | CASSLDRERETQYF | TGTGCCAGCAGCCTTGACAGGGAACGAGAGACCCAGTACTTC
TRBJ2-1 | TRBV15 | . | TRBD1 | CATSLRTGGFNEQFF | TGTGCCACCAGCCTACGGACAGGGGGTTTCAATGAGCAGTTCTTC
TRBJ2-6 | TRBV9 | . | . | CASSDGGAGANVLTF | TGTGCCAGCAGCGACGGCGGGGCCGGGGCCAACGTCCTGACTTTC
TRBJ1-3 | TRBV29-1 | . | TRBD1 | CSVGLQGLSGNTIYF | TGCAGCGTGGGGCTACAGGGGTTGTCTGGAAACACCATATATTTT